What follows are 13 T cell receptor beta chains derived from one specimen sequenced in a study of Ad26.COV2.S vaccination and SARS-CoV-2 variants. Treatment: about 20 received Ad26.COV2.S at low or high dose, single or two shots; roughly 5 received placebo; per-sample allocation not given. Samples were taken on day 63 after the first vaccine or placebo injection. Data came from immunoSEQ multiplex PCR; TCRdb stores just in-frame clones and leaves some out. The top ten clones hold about 2.8% of a sample with under 250,000 clones, roughly 87% of them seen once. The input for sequencing was peripheral blood, taken in a trial of Ad26.COV2.S vaccine versus placebo. All receptors come from a person between 18 and 60 years old who received the Ad26.COV2.S COVID-19 vaccine or a placebo.

The CDR3 DNA is TGTGCCAGCAGCTTGCGGGTAAGCTCCTACAATGAGCAGTTCTTC. Translation gives CASSLRVSSYNEQFF. The chain joins TRBV5-6 to TRBJ2-1; no reliable D call. This CDR3 comprises 15 residues. CDR1 is SGHDT and CDR2 is YYEEEE in the germline V gene. V was cut by 1 base and J by 0 bases, with 8 bases left in between.

The V call is TRBV11-2, the J call TRBJ2-7; D may be TRBD1 (5 bases). V dropped 2 bases and J dropped 4 bases, with 15 bases sitting between them. The CDR3 extends over 15 amino acids. Germline V gene lookup returns CDR1 SGHAT and CDR2 FQNNGV. Written as DNA, the CDR3 is TGTGCCAGCAGCTTAAACTTAGGGGTTGGGTACGAGCAGTACTTC. Translation gives CASSLNLGVGYEQYF.

This clone was counted a few times. V is TRBV7-9 and J is TRBJ2-7, with D possibly called TRBD1 or TRBD2 (6 bases each). The length of the CDR3 is 17 residues. Germline lookup yields CDR1 SEHNR and CDR2 FQNEAQ (reference sequence). V lost 4 bases and J lost 0, with 19 bases in between. This chain's CDR3 is CASSSNPGAEPSYEQYF. CDR3 nucleotide sequence: TGTGCCAGCAGCTCAAATCCGGGGGCGGAACCCTCCTACGAGCAGTACTTC.

This chain links TRBV6-5 with TRBJ2-1; D perhaps matches TRBD2 (5 bases). CDR1 and CDR2 from the germline V gene are MNHEY and SVGAGI. The ends were cut back, 8 bases at V and 3 bases at J, with 14 bases in the middle. The CDR3 length is 14 residues. The CDR3 loop reads CASSIGKDYNEQFF. CDR3 coding DNA: TGTGCCAGCTCGATCGGGAAGGACTACAATGAGCAGTTCTTC.

The chain joins TRBV4-1 to TRBJ2-7, with 11 bases fitting TRBD2. CDR1 MGHRA and CDR2 YSYEKL come from the germline V gene. After removal of 2 bases from V and 5 bases from J, the junction contained 5 bases not matched to a gene. This CDR3 comprises 15 residues. CDR3: CASSQISGGEDEQYF. Written as DNA, the CDR3 is TGCGCCAGCAGCCAAATTAGCGGGGGGGAGGACGAGCAGTACTTC.

The CDR3 here is CSAWENEKLFF. The CDR3 DNA reads TGCAGTGCTTGGGAAAACGAAAAACTGTTTTTT. The V and J genes are TRBV20-1 and TRBJ1-4; D remains ambiguous. V lost 5 bases and J lost 8, with 9 bases in between. Germline V gives CDR1 DFQATT, CDR2 SNEGSKA (reference sequence). The CDR3 spans 11 residues.

The chain uses TRBV6-4 and TRBJ1-1; 8 bases are a match to TRBD1. CDR3 length equals 13 residues. V trimming: 2 bases; J trimming: 4 bases; junction bases outside the gene matches: 0. Germline CDR1 reads MRHNA; CDR2 reads SNTAGT. The DNA for the CDR3 is TGTGCCAGCAGTGACGGACAGGGCACTGAAGCTTTCTTT. Translating it yields CASSDGQGTEAFF.

J is TRBJ2-3 and V is TRBV6-2 or TRBV6-3, with 14 bases identical to TRBD2. The germline V gene encodes CDR1 MNHEY and CDR2 SVGEGT. V lost 5 bases and J lost 3; bases outside the gene matches: 4. There are 16 residues in the CDR3. Here the CDR3 reads CASSPGLAGVTDTQYF. CDR3 in DNA: TGTGCCAGCAGTCCGGGACTAGCGGGAGTTACAGATACGCAGTATTTT.

The chain combines TRBV9 with TRBJ1-1; D gene ambiguous. The germline V gene has CDR1 SGDLS and CDR2 YYNGEE. CDR3 length equals 15 residues. V was trimmed by 4 bases and J by 4 bases, leaving 17 bases between them. CDR3 region: CASSPEMGVRTEAFF. The CDR3 nucleotides read TGTGCCAGCAGCCCGGAGATGGGAGTTCGCACTGAAGCTTTCTTT.

V is TRBV2 and J is TRBJ2-7; no clear D. V lost 3 bases and J 6 bases, leaving 12 bases between the germline ends. Germline CDR1 SNHLY, CDR2 FYNNEI. The length of the CDR3 is 13 residues. The CDR3 sequence: CASSDLWGSEQYF. CDR3 nucleotide sequence: TGTGCCAGCAGTGATTTATGGGGAAGCGAGCAGTACTTC.

The chain employs TRBV30 and TRBJ2-1; the match to TRBD2 covers 8 bases. J lost 3 bases, V lost 1 base, and 11 bases had no gene match. The CDR3 consists of 17 residues. Germline CDR1 GTSNPN, CDR2 SVGIG (reference sequence). CDR3 region: CAWSGGRLRGVYNEQFF. The CDR3 DNA reads TGTGCCTGGAGTGGTGGGAGGTTGCGGGGGGTCTACAATGAGCAGTTCTTC.

This sequence joins TRBV6-2 or TRBV6-3 and TRBJ2-5; 8 bases fit TRBD2. The CDR3 runs 16 residues. V was clipped by 3 bases and J by 1 base; unmatched bases: 7. Germline-derived CDR1 and CDR2 are MNHEY and SVGEGT. CDR3 sequence: CASSYGSGGSQETQYF. The DNA for the CDR3 is TGTGCCAGCAGTTATGGGAGCGGGGGCTCCCAAGAGACCCAGTACTTC.

CDR3 protein: CAALGPRQNYGYTF. Here the CDR3 DNA reads TGTGCCGCTCTCGGGCCTCGGCAGAACTATGGCTACACCTTC. The V call is TRBV19, the J call TRBJ1-2; no definite D call. V dropped 11 bases and J dropped 2 bases, with 18 bases sitting between them. The CDR3 loop spans 14 amino acids. Germline CDR1 is LNHDA and CDR2 is SQIVND (reference sequence).